This T cell receptor (beta chain) appears in the sequencing data of a study of cytomegalovirus exposure and HLA in healthy donors. Background on the study: Unique TCRs from HLA-typed donors, 70 million to 85 million of them, were held in an early data release.

Primers included in the PCR were 60 Vbeta and 13 Jbeta primers. The repertoire was sequenced with immunoSEQ multiplex PCR; TCRdb's copy has only in-frame clones and lacks some. The sample has some 120,000 clones; around four fifths are singletons. On this clone: Its target is not known.

Study conclusions and caveats: Despite most TCR sequences being rare, some public TCRs occurred in many donors. TRBV6-2, TRBV6-3 and some other V segments were unresolvable in 87-base-pair reads.

Healthy people donating bone marrow made up the donors. V lost 2 bases, J lost 5 bases, and 11 bases lay in between. The CDR3 is 14 amino acids. Germline lookup yields CDR1 LNHDA and CDR2 SQIVND (reference sequence). What was sequenced was PBMCs. This sequence originates from a man between 35 and 55 years old in good health and CMV-seronegative. The rearrangement joins TRBV19 to TRBJ2-3, with a tentative D call TRBD2 (6 bases). In DNA form, the CDR3 reads TGTGCCAGTAGTATATCGGGAGATGGAGATACGCAGTATTTT. Translation: CASSISGDGDTQYF.